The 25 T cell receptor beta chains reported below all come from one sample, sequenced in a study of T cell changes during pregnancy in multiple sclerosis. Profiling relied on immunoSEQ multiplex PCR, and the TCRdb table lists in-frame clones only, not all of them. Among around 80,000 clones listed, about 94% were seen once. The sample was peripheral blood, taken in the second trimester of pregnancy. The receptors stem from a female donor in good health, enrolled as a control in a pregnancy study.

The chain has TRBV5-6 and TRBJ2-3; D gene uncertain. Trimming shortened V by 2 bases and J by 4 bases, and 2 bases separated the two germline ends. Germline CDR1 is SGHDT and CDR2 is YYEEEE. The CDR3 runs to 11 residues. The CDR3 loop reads CASSFADTQYF. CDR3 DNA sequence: TGTGCCAGCAGCTTCGCAGATACGCAGTATTTT.

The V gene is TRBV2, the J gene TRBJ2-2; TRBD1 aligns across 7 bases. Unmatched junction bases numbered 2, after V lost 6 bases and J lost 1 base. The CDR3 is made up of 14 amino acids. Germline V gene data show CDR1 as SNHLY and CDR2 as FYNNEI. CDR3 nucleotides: TGTGCCAGCAGGGGACAGAAGAACACCGGGGAGCTGTTTTTT. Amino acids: CASRGQKNTGELFF.

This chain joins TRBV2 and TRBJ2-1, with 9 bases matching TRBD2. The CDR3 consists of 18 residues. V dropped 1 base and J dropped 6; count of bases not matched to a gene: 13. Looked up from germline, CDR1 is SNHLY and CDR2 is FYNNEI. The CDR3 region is CASSEESPSGKISNEQFF. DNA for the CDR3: TGTGCCAGCAGTGAAGAAAGCCCTAGCGGGAAGATCTCCAATGAGCAGTTCTTC.

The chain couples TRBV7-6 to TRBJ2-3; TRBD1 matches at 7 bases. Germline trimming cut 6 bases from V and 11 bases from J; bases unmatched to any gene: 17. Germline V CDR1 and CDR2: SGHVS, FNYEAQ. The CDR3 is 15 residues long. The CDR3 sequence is CASRPDRVLRWRQYF. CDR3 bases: TGTGCCAGCAGGCCAGACAGGGTCCTCCGGTGGAGGCAGTATTTT. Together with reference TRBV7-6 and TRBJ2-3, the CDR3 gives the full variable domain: GAGVSQSPRYKVTKRGQDVALRCDPISGHVSLYWYRQALGQGPEFLTYFNYEAQQDKSGLPNDRFSAERPEGSISTLTIQRTEQRDSAMYRCASRPDRVLRWRQYFGPGTRLTVL.

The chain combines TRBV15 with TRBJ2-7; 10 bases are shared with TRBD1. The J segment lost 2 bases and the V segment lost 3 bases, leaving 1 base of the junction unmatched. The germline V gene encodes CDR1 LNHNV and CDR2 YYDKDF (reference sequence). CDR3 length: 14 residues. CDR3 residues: CATSRGQGTYEQYF. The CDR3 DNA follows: TGTGCCACCAGCAGGGGACAGGGGACCTACGAGCAGTACTTC.

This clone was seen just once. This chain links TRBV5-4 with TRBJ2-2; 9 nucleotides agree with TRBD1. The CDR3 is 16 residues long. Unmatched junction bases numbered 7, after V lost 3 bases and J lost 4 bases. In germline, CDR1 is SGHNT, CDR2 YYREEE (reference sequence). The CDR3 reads CASSYSEQGATGELFF. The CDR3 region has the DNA TGTGCCAGCAGCTATTCGGAACAGGGGGCCACCGGGGAGCTGTTTTTT.

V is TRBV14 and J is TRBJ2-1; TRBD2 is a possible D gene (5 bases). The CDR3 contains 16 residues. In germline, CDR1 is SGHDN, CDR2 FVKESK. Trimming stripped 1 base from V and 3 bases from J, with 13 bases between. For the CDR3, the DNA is TGTGCCAGCAGCCAAGTTCGAGGGAAGGACTACAATGAGCAGTTCTTC. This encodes CASSQVRGKDYNEQFF.

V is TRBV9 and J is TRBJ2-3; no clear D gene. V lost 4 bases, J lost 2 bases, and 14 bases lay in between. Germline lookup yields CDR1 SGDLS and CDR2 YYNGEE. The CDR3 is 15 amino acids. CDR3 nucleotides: TGTGCCAGCAGCCCCCAGGCCTTGACCACAGATACGCAGTATTTT. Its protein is CASSPQALTTDTQYF.

This CDR3 is CASSYTSGSGETQYF. The DNA of the CDR3 is TGTGCCAGCAGCTACACTAGCGGGAGCGGTGAGACCCAGTACTTC. V usage is TRBV5-4 and J usage is TRBJ2-5; TRBD2 aligns across 11 bases. The CDR3 totals 15 residues. The V gene's germline CDR1 is SGHNT and CDR2 YYREEE (reference sequence). V dropped 3 bases and J dropped 5; count of bases not matched to a gene: 6.

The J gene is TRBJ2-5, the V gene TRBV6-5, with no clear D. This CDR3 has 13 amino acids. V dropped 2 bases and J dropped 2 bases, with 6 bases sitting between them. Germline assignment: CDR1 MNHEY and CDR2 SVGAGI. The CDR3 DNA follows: TGTGCCAGCAGTTACGGGCCGCAAGAGACCCAGTACTTC. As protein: CASSYGPQETQYF.

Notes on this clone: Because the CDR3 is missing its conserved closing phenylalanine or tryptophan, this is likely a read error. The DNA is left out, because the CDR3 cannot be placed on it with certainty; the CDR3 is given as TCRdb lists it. The chain's CDR3 is CASSDATSGSPRGPD. V is TRBV6-4 and J is TRBJ2-7; the table gives TRBD2 as D, unverified against the DNA. Per germline, CDR1 MRHNA and CDR2 SNTAGT. From its first to its last residue, the CDR3 has 15 amino acids.

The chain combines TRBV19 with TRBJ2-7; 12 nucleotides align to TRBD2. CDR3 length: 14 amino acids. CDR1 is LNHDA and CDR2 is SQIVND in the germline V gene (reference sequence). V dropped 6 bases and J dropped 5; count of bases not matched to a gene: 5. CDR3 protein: CASSGTSGLDEQYF. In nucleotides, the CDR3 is TGTGCCAGTAGCGGGACTAGCGGGCTGGACGAGCAGTACTTC.

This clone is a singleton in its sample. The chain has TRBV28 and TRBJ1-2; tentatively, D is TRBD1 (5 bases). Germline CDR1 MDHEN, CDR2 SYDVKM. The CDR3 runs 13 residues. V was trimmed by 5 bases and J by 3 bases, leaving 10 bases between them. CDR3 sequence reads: CASSIQGHYGYTF. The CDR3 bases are TGTGCCAGCAGTATTCAGGGCCACTATGGCTACACCTTC.

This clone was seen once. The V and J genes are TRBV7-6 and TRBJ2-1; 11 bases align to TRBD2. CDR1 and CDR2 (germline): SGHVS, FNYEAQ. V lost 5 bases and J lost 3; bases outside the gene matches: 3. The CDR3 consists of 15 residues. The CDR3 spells CASSATSGDYNEQFF. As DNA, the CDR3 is TGTGCCAGCAGCGCGACTAGCGGGGACTACAATGAGCAGTTCTTC.

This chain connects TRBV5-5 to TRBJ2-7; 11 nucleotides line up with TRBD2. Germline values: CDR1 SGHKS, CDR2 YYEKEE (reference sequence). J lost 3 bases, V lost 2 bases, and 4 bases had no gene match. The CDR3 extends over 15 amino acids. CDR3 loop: CASSFTSGRSYEQYF. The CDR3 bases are TGTGCCAGCAGCTTCACTAGCGGGAGAAGCTACGAGCAGTACTTC.

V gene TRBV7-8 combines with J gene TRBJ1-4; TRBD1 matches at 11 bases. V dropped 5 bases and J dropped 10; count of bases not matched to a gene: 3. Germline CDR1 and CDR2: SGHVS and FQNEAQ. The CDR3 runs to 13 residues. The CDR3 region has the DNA TGTGCCAGCAGCCACGGGACAGGGGGAAAACTGTTTTTT. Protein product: CASSHGTGGKLFF.

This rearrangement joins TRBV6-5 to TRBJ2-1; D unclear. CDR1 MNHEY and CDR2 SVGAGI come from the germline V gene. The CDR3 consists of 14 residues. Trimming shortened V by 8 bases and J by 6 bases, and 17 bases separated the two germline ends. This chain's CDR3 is CASGRETKINEQFF. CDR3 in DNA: TGTGCCAGCGGCCGAGAGACAAAGATCAATGAGCAGTTCTTC.

Here the CDR3 reads CASNTQGDTEAFF. The CDR3 DNA reads as TGTGCCAGCAATACGCAGGGGGACACTGAAGCTTTCTTT. The J gene is TRBJ1-1, the V gene TRBV2, with 7 positions matching TRBD1. The CDR3 has 13 residues. The trim removed 7 bases at V and 3 bases at J, leaving 5 bases unmatched. Germline assignment: CDR1 SNHLY and CDR2 FYNNEI.

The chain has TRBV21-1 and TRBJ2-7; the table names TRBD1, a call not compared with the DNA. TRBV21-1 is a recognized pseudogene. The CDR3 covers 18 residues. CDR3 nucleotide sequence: TGTGCCAGCAGCTTAAGGGGGCACGTAAGATCCTCCGCCTACGAGCAGTACTTC. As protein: CASSLRGHVRSSAYEQYF.

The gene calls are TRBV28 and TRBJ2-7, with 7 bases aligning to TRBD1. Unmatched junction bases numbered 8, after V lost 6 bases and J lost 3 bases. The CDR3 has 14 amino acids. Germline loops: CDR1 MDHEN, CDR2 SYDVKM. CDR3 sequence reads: CASSPTGVGYEQYF. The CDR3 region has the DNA TGTGCCAGCAGCCCAACAGGGGTTGGCTACGAGCAGTACTTC.

CDR3 nucleotide sequence: TGTGCCAGCAGTTCGCTCGGGACAGGGGAGAATGAAGCTTTCTTT. Protein product: CASSSLGTGENEAFF. V is TRBV6-5 and J is TRBJ1-1, with TRBD1 identical over 10 bases. CDR1 and CDR2 (germline): MNHEY, SVGAGI. With 4 bases clipped from V and 7 bases from J, the junction kept 9 bases outside the gene matches. The CDR3 has 15 amino acids.

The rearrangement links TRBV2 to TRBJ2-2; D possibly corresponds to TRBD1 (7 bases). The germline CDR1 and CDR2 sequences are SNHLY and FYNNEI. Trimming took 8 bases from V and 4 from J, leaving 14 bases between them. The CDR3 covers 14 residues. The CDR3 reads CASASQGGTGELFF. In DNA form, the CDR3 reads TGTGCCAGCGCCAGCCAGGGGGGCACCGGGGAGCTGTTTTTT.

CDR3 in amino acids: CASSPNRGATEAFF. CDR3 sequence (DNA): TGTGCCAGCAGCCCCAATCGGGGGGCCACTGAAGCTTTCTTT. V usage is TRBV9 and J usage is TRBJ1-1, with D tentatively TRBD1 (6 bases). V was cut by 4 bases and J by 4 bases, with 14 bases left in between. CDR3 length: 14 residues. Germline CDR1 is SGDLS and CDR2 is YYNGEE. Drawing the rest from reference TRBV9 and TRBJ1-1, the complete variable domain is DSGVTQTPKHLITATGQRVTLRCSPRSGDLSVYWYQQSLDQGLQFLIQYYNGEERAKGNILERFSAQQFPDLHSELNLSSLELGDSALYFCASSPNRGATEAFFGQGTRLTVV.

CDR3 amino acids: CASSYSPDSDQLNTQYF. CDR3 nucleotides: TGTGCCAGCAGCTACTCCCCGGACTCCGACCAACTTAATACGCAGTATTTT. V is TRBV5-4 and J is TRBJ2-3; tentatively, D is TRBD2 (5 bases). The CDR3 loop spans 17 amino acids. The germline V and J ends were trimmed by 3 bases and 7 bases, with 24 bases remaining between them. CDR1 is SGHNT, CDR2 YYREEE, per germline (reference sequence).

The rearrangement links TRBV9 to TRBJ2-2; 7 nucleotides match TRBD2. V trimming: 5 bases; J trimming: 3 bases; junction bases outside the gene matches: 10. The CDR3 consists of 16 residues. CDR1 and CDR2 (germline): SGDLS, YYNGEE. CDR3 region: CASRRGGRGHTGELFF. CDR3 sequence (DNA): TGTGCCAGCAGAAGGGGCGGGAGAGGTCACACCGGGGAGCTGTTTTTT. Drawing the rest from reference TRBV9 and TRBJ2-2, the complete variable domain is DSGVTQTPKHLITATGQRVTLRCSPRSGDLSVYWYQQSLDQGLQFLIQYYNGEERAKGNILERFSAQQFPDLHSELNLSSLELGDSALYFCASRRGGRGHTGELFFGEGSRLTVL.